These T cell receptor beta chains were read from a single sample in a study of cytomegalovirus exposure and HLA in healthy donors. Produced via immunoSEQ multiplex PCR; TCRdb's table is partial and in-frame only. The sample has 350,000 or so clones, roughly 85% seen once. Sequenced material: PBMCs. The receptors here all came from a woman aged 18-30 years in good health and CMV-seronegative. The CDR3 runs from the conserved cysteine through the conserved F or W. The D gene is left open where the match is weak. Clone size is shown for a subset of rows, as once, few, many or a class of expanded clone.

v_call	j_call	d_call	clone_size	cdr3_nt	cdr3_aa
TRBV5-4	TRBJ2-5	TRBD2	NA	TGTGCCAGCAGTTCAGTAGCGGGTCAAGAGACCCAGTACTTC	CASSSVAGQETQYF
TRBV5-1	TRBJ2-3	TRBD1	NA	TGCGCCAGCAGCTTCCGGACAGGGTCCACAGATACGCAGTATTTT	CASSFRTGSTDTQYF
TRBV11-1	TRBJ2-7	TRBD1	NA	TGTGCCAGCAGCACAGGGGCCAACCCCTACGAGCAGTACTTC	CASSTGANPYEQYF
TRBV19	TRBJ1-1	NA	NA	TGTGCCAGTAGTATAGGGGGAGGTAGCACTGAAGCTTTCTTT	CASSIGGGSTEAFF
TRBV6-5	TRBJ1-2	TRBD1	NA	TGTGCCAGCAGAGAACAGGGGGCAGCTAACTATGGCTACACCTTC	CASREQGAANYGYTF
TRBV4-3	TRBJ2-7	TRBD2	NA	TGCGCCAGCAGCCAAGGTCTACTAGCGGGAGGGGCCCTTCACGAGCAGTACTTC	CASSQGLLAGGALHEQYF
TRBV25-1	TRBJ2-7	NA	NA	TGTGCCAGCATTTCCGGACTTGTTACCTACGAGCAGTACTTC	CASISGLVTYEQYF
TRBV10-2	TRBJ2-7	TRBD2	few	TGCGCCAGCAGTGGCCTAGCGGCCTCCTACGAGCAGTACTTC	CASSGLAASYEQYF
TRBV2	TRBJ2-3	NA	NA	TGTGCCAGCAGAATAACCGGGGTAGCGGATACGCAGTATTTT	CASRITGVADTQYF
TRBV5-6	TRBJ2-1	TRBD2	NA	TGTGCCAGCAGCTCTTACACCGGGACTAGCGGTACTTACAATGAGCAGTTCTTC	CASSSYTGTSGTYNEQFF
TRBV4-2	TRBJ1-5	NA	NA	TGTGCCAGCAGCCAAGACCCAGGGCGACTGTATAGCAATCAGCCCCAGCATTTT	CASSQDPGRLYSNQPQHF
TRBV27	TRBJ1-5	NA	NA	TGTGCCAGCAGCCTAGGGGGTCATAGCAATCAGCCCCAGCATTTT	CASSLGGHSNQPQHF
TRBV2	TRBJ2-5	NA	NA	TGTGCCATCTACGGACAGAAAGAGACCCAGTACTTC	CAIYGQKETQYF
TRBV7-7	TRBJ2-3	TRBD2	NA	TGTGCCAGCAGCGAGGGACTAGCGGGAGCATCTGATACGCAGTATTTT	CASSEGLAGASDTQYF
TRBV9	TRBJ1-2	NA	few	TGTGCCAGCACCGGAGCTGGGAACTATGGCTACACCTTC	CASTGAGNYGYTF
TRBV25-1	TRBJ2-7	TRBD1	NA	TGTGCCAGCAGTGATGTTGGCAGGGGGCTTTCCTACGAGCAGTACTTC	CASSDVGRGLSYEQYF
TRBV6-6	TRBJ1-3	TRBD1	NA	TGTGCCAGCAGTCCCATGACAGGGAGGTATGGAAACACCATATATTTT	CASSPMTGRYGNTIYF
TRBV28	TRBJ2-1	NA	NA	TGTGCCAGCAGTTCGGAAGCGGAAAGCTCCTACAATGAGCAGTTCTTC	CASSSEAESSYNEQFF
TRBV18	TRBJ2-5	TRBD1	NA	TGTGCCAGCTCACCCCGGGGACAGGGGGTAGGAGAGACCCAGTACTTC	CASSPRGQGVGETQYF
TRBV20-1	TRBJ2-1	NA	NA	TGCAGTGCCCGGGACTATGAGCAGTTCTTC	CSARDYEQFF
TRBV7-9	TRBJ2-7	TRBD1	many	TGTGCCAGCAGCCAGCAGTCAGGGGGCCCTTACGAGCAGTACTTC	CASSQQSGGPYEQYF
TRBV6-1	TRBJ2-7	NA	NA	TGTGCCAGCAGTGACAGGGGCAGGAACGAGCAGTACTTC	CASSDRGRNEQYF
TRBV6-5	TRBJ2-3	TRBD2	NA	TGTGCCAGCCGGAAAACTAGCGGGAAGACAGATACGCAGTATTTT	CASRKTSGKTDTQYF
TRBV4-3	TRBJ1-1	TRBD1	NA	TGCGCCAGCAGCCCACAGGGGACAAGACTCAACACTGAAGCTTTCTTT	CASSPQGTRLNTEAFF
TRBV28	TRBJ2-7	NA	NA	TGTGCCAGCAGTTCCTCATTTACGACACGCTCTAACCCCTACGAGCAGTACTTC	CASSSSFTTRSNPYEQYF
TRBV6-5	TRBJ2-3	NA	NA	TGTGCCAGCAGTTACGGAGGTGCCCGGAGGGGCGATACGCAGTATTTT	CASSYGGARRGDTQYF
TRBV4-3	TRBJ1-1	NA	once	TGCGCCAGCAGCCAAGACAGGGGCCGAGAAGCTTTCTTT	CASSQDRGREAFF
TRBV2	TRBJ1-1	NA	NA	TGTGCCAGCCAACGGGGGAAGGTGGGAACTGAAGCTTTCTTT	CASQRGKVGTEAFF
TRBV2	TRBJ2-7	NA	NA	TGTGCCAGCAGTAAGGAGGATCGGTTGTACGAGCAGTACTTC	CASSKEDRLYEQYF
TRBV27	TRBJ2-1	TRBD2	once	TGTGCCAGCAGTTTAAGAGCGGGAGGGCATGAGCAGTTCTTC	CASSLRAGGHEQFF
TRBV6-4	TRBJ1-2	NA	NA	TGTGCCAGCAGTGACTCGTACGGGGTCGACTATGGCTACACCTTC	CASSDSYGVDYGYTF
TRBV18	TRBJ2-2	NA	NA	TGTGCCAGCTCACCTCCCCCAGGGGGGCGTCCCGGGGAGCTGTTTTTT	CASSPPPGGRPGELFF
TRBV6-5	TRBJ1-5	TRBD1	NA	TGTGCCAGCAGACCCATAGACAGGGGCAATCAGCCCCAGCATTTT	CASRPIDRGNQPQHF
TRBV27	TRBJ2-2	NA	once	TGTGCCAGCCAGGGCGATGGTGAAACGAACACCGGGGAGCTGTTTTTT	CASQGDGETNTGELFF
TRBV5-6	TRBJ2-2	NA	NA	TGTGCCAGCAGCCCGTTTGTGCCGGGACATTCGACCGGGGAGCTGTTTTTT	CASSPFVPGHSTGELFF
TRBV28	TRBJ2-7	NA	NA	TGTGCCAGCGGTAGAGGTGACGGAGCCTACGAGCAGTACTTC	CASGRGDGAYEQYF
TRBV7-3	TRBJ2-2	NA	NA	TGTGCCAGCAGCTTACAATCCGGGGCGAACACCGGGGAGCTGTTTTTT	CASSLQSGANTGELFF